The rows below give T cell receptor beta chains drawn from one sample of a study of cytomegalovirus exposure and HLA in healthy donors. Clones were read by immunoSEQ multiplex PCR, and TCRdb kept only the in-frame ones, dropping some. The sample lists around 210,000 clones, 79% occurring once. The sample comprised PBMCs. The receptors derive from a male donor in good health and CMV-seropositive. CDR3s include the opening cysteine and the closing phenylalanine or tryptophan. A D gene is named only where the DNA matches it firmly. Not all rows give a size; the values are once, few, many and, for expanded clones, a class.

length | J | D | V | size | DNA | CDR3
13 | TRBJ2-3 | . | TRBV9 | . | TGTGCCAGCAGCCGGACAGACACAGATACGCAGTATTTT | CASSRTDTDTQYF
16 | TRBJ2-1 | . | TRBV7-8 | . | TGTGCCAGCAGCCCCCGGGACTGGAGCTCCTACAATGAGCAGTTCTTC | CASSPRDWSSYNEQFF
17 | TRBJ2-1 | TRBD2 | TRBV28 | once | TGTGCCAGCAGTTCCCCCGGAGCGGGAGGTTCCTACAATGAGCAGTTCTTC | CASSSPGAGGSYNEQFF
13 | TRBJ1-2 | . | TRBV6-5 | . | TGTGCCAGCAGTGAAATACTCCAATATGGCTACACCTTC | CASSEILQYGYTF
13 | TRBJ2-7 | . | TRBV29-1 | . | TGCAGCGTTGATAGGGAGGACAGGCTCGGGCAGTACTTC | CSVDREDRLGQYF
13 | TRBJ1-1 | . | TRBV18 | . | TGTGCCAGCCGTCAGGGGATGGGCACTGAAGCTTTCTTT | CASRQGMGTEAFF
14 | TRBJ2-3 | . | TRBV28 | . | TGTGCCAGCAGTACGGACAGAGGAGCAGATACGCAGTATTTT | CASSTDRGADTQYF
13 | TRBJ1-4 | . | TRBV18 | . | TGTGCCAGCTCCCAGGGGAGGGCCGAAAAACTGTTTTTT | CASSQGRAEKLFF
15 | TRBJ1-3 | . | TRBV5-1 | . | TGCGCCAGCAGCTTGGGGGGCCCCTCTGGAAACACCATATATTTT | CASSLGGPSGNTIYF
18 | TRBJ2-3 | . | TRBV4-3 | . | TGCGCCAGCAGCCAAGATAAGTGGCCAGGCCCGATTGCCAATACGCAGTATTTT | CASSQDKWPGPIANTQYF
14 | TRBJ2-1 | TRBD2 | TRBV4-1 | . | TGCGCCAGCAGCCAGAGACTAGCGGGCAATGAGCAGTTCTTC | CASSQRLAGNEQFF
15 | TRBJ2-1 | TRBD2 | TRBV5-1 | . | TGCGCCAGCAGCTTGTCTAGCGGGACGGGCAATGAGCAGTTCTTC | CASSLSSGTGNEQFF
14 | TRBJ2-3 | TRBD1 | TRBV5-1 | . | TGCGCCAGCAGTCCCGGGACAGGGACAGATACGCAGTATTTT | CASSPGTGTDTQYF
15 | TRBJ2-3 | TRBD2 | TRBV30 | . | TGTGCCTGGAGTAGCGGGAGCACGATGGCAGATACGCAGTATTTT | CAWSSGSTMADTQYF
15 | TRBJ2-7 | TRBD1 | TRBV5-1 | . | TGCGCCAGCAGCTTGGTGACAGGGACCGGCTACGAGCAGTACTTC | CASSLVTGTGYEQYF
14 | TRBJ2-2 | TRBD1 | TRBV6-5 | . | TGTGCCAGCAGTTGGACAGGGGGCACCGGGGAGCTGTTTTTT | CASSWTGGTGELFF
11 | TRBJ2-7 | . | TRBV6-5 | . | TGTGCCAGCAGTTCCGATACAGAGCAGTACTTC | CASSSDTEQYF
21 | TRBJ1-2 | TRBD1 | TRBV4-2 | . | TGTGCCAGCAGCCAATGGTCCGTGGGACAGGGTGAGGTGGGAGCAAGAGGTGGCTACACCTTC | CASSQWSVGQGEVGARGGYTF
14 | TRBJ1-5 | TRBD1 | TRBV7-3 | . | TGTGCCAGCAGCTTGACAGGGTCGGATCAGCCCCAGCATTTT | CASSLTGSDQPQHF
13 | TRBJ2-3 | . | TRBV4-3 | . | TGCGCCAGCAGCCAAATCAGGGCAGATACGCAGTATTTT | CASSQIRADTQYF
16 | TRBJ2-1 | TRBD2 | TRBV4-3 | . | TGCGCCAGCAGCCAAGATCGAGGACTAGCGAGACCTGAGCAGTTCTTC | CASSQDRGLARPEQFF
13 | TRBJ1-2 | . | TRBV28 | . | TGTGCCAGCAGTGAGCCGGACAAGCGTGGCTACACCTTC | CASSEPDKRGYTF
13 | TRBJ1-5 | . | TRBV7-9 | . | TGTGCCAGCAGCCTAAGGACAAATCAGCCCCAGCATTTT | CASSLRTNQPQHF
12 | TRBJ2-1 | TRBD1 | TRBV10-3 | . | TGTGCCGTCGACAGGGGGAAAAATGAGCAGTTCTTC | CAVDRGKNEQFF
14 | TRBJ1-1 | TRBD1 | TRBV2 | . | TGTGCCAGCAGCCACGACAGGGTAAACACTGAAGCTTTCTTT | CASSHDRVNTEAFF
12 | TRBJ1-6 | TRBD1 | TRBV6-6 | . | TGTGCCATCACAGGGGGGCGTTCACCCCTCCACTTT | CAITGGRSPLHF
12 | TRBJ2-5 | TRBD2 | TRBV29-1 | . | TGCAGTGTTACTAGCGGGGATGAGACCCAGTACTTC | CSVTSGDETQYF
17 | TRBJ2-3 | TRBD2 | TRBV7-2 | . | TGTGCCAGCAGCCAATCGACTAGCGCAAAACAAAGAGATACGCAGTATTTT | CASSQSTSAKQRDTQYF
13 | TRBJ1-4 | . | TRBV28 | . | TGTGCCAGCAGTTTTCGCAGCGGTGAAAAACTGTTTTTT | CASSFRSGEKLFF
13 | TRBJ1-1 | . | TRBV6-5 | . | TGTGCCAGCAAATTGAGTATTTTCACTGAAGCTTTCTTT | CASKLSIFTEAFF
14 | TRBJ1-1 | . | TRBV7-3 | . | TGTGCCAGCAGCCACGGGGGTCCGAACACTGAAGCTTTCTTT | CASSHGGPNTEAFF
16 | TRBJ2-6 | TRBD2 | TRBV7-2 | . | TGTGCCAGCAGCTTTAGCGGGAGCTCGGGGGCCAACGTCCTGACTTTC | CASSFSGSSGANVLTF
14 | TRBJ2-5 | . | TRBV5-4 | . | TGTGCCAGCAGCCGTGGGGCAGTCCAAGAGACCCAGTACTTC | CASSRGAVQETQYF
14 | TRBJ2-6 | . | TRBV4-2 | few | TGTGCCAGCAGCCAAGACACAGGGGCCAACGTCCTGACTTTC | CASSQDTGANVLTF
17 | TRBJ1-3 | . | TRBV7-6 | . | TGTGCCAGCAGCTTAGAGAGGGGGACCCCCTCAGGAAACACCATATATTTT | CASSLERGTPSGNTIYF
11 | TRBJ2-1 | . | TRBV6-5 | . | TGTGCCACCATGCGGGTGGGTGAGCAGTTCTTC | CATMRVGEQFF
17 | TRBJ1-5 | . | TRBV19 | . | TGTGCCAGTAGTATAGATCTAGGGACAATTAGCAATCAGCCCCAGCATTTT | CASSIDLGTISNQPQHF
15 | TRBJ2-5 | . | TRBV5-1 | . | TGCGCCAGCAGAGCTACAGGGACGTTAGAGGAGACCCAGTACTTC | CASRATGTLEETQYF
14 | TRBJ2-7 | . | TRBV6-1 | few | TGTGCCAGCAGTGAAATAGGGGCAGTCTACGAGCAGTACTTC | CASSEIGAVYEQYF
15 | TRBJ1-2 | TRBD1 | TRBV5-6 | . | TGTGCCAGCTGGGGGACGGGCCAGGGGGTTGGTGGCTACACCTTC | CASWGTGQGVGGYTF
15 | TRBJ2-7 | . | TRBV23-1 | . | TGCGCCAGCAGTCAGGGGCGGTTGCGCGTGTGGGAGCAGTACTTC | CASSQGRLRVWEQYF
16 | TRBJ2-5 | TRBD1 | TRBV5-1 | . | TGCGCCAGCAGCCTGGGGGGACAGGAACCCTGGGAGACCCAGTACTTC | CASSLGGQEPWETQYF
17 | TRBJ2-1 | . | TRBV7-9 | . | TGTGCCAGCAGCCTAGGGGCGAGATCTAGCGCGGCCCTAGAGCAGTTCTTC | CASSLGARSSAALEQFF
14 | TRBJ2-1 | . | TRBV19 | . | TGTGCCAGTGGTACGGCAGCGGCCTACAATGAGCAGTTCTTC | CASGTAAAYNEQFF
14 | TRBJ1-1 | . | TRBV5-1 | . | TGCGCCAGCAGCTCCGACAGATGGAACACTGAAGCTTTCTTT | CASSSDRWNTEAFF
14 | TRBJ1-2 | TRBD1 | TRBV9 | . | TGTGCCAGCAGCCGACGGACAGGGAACTATGGCTACACCTTC | CASSRRTGNYGYTF
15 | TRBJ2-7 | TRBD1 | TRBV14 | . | TGTGCCAGCAGCCAGGGACAGGGCCGCTCCTACGAGCAGTACTTC | CASSQGQGRSYEQYF
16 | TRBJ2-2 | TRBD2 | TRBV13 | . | TGTGCCAGCAGCTTAGCTACTAGCGGGAGGACCGGGGAGCTGTTTTTT | CASSLATSGRTGELFF
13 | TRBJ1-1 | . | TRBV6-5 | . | TGTGCCAGCAGTTACAGCGTTAACACTGAAGCTTTCTTT | CASSYSVNTEAFF
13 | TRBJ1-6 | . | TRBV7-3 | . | TGTGCCAGCAGCTCTACCGCCCAGGGTCCCCTCCACTTT | CASSSTAQGPLHF
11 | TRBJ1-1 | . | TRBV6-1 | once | TGTGCCAGCAGCACATTAACTGAAGCTTTCTTT | CASSTLTEAFF
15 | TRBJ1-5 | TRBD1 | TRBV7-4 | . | TGTGCCAGCAGCTCGACAGGGGCTTTTGGGCAGCCCCAGCATTTT | CASSSTGAFGQPQHF
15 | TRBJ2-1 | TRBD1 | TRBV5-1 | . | TGCGCCAGCAGGCCGCCGGGACAGACCTACAATGAGCAGTTCTTC | CASRPPGQTYNEQFF
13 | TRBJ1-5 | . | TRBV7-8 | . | TGTGCCAGCAGGTCAATGGGGCACGGGCCCCAGCATTTT | CASRSMGHGPQHF
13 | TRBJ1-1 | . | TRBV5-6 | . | TGTGCCAGCAGCTTGAGCGGGGGGGCTGAAGCTTTCTTT | CASSLSGGAEAFF
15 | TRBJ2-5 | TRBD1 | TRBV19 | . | TGTGCCAGTAGGATGGACAGGGGTTACGGAGAGACCCAGTACTTC | CASRMDRGYGETQYF
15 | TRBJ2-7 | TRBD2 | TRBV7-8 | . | TGTGCCAGCAGCTTATCTGGACTAGCGGTCTACGAGCAGTACTTC | CASSLSGLAVYEQYF